The 15 T cell receptor beta chains in this list originate from one sample, sequenced in a study of blood T cell repertoires in COVID-19. Repertoires were generated with immunoSEQ multiplex PCR, while TCRdb's copy carries only in-frame clones and drops some. Among more than 70,000 clones listed, around 86% were seen once. Sequencing used peripheral blood. Receptors were obtained from a human donor in a cohort sampled during active COVID-19.

The chain uses TRBV19 and TRBJ1-5; D may be TRBD1 (6 bases). The CDR3 is 14 residues long. In germline, CDR1 is LNHDA, CDR2 SQIVND (reference sequence). The V end lost 4 bases, the J end lost 2 bases, and 9 bases lay between the germline ends. The CDR3 DNA follows: TGTGCCAGTAGTAGGGGGCAGGGCAATCAGCCCCAGCATTTT. It specifies CASSRGQGNQPQHF.

The gene calls are TRBV3-1 (or the pseudogene TRBV3-2) and TRBJ1-2; tentative D call: TRBD1 (5 bases). Germline CDR1 is LGHDT and CDR2 is YNNKEL (reference sequence). CDR3 size: 16 residues. V lost 4 bases, J lost 0 bases, and 15 bases lay in between. The CDR3 region is CASSPTAGPANYGYTF. In DNA, the CDR3 is TGTGCCAGCAGCCCAACGGCGGGGCCGGCTAACTATGGCTACACCTTC.

V is TRBV21-1 and J is TRBJ1-6. TRBV21-1 is a listed pseudogene. This CDR3 is built from 12 residues. The CDR3 bases are TGTGCCAGCAGGGGCGGGGGACCGACCCTCCACTTT. Translation gives CASRGGGPTLHF.

This chain uses TRBV5-1 with TRBJ2-7; D is possibly TRBD2 (5 bases). V lost 3 bases and J lost 4, with 17 bases in between. The length of the CDR3 is 15 residues. Per germline, CDR1 SGHRS and CDR2 YFSETQ. CDR3 DNA: TGCGCCAGCAGCTCCCAGCCGGGGTCCATTTACGAGCAGTACTTC. This sequence encodes CASSSQPGSIYEQYF.

V is TRBV7-8 and J is TRBJ2-7; a possible D gene is TRBD2 (5 bases). Germline CDR1 is SGHVS and CDR2 is FQNEAQ. V lost 0 bases to trimming and J lost 3 bases, with 12 bases between them. This CDR3 contains 15 residues. Written as DNA, the CDR3 is TGTGCCAGCAGCTTAGCTCTGGGTGGGAGCTACGAGCAGTACTTC. Its protein product is CASSLALGGSYEQYF.

This chain joins TRBV27 and TRBJ2-1; D might be TRBD2 (6 bases). The CDR3 is 19 residues long. Trimming removed 6 bases from V and 0 bases from J, with 24 bases in between. The germline gives CDR1 MNHEY, CDR2 SMNVEV (reference sequence). The CDR3 DNA follows: TGTGCCAGCAGACCACAAGAGGGGCGGGGATCATTCTCCTACAATGAGCAGTTCTTC. This codes for CASRPQEGRGSFSYNEQFF.

This rearrangement joins TRBV7-3 to TRBJ2-5; 8 nucleotides line up with TRBD2. V lost 2 bases to trimming and J lost 5 bases; unmatched junction nucleotides: 7. Germline lookup yields CDR1 SGHTA and CDR2 FQGTGA. The CDR3 is made up of 15 amino acids. The CDR3 DNA follows: TGTGCCAGCAGCTTAGGCGGGGGGCCTCAGGAGACCCAGTACTTC. Protein: CASSLGGGPQETQYF.

This clone was detected once. This chain links TRBV6-6 with TRBJ1-1, with TRBD1 matching 9 bases. This CDR3 contains 14 residues. The V gene end was trimmed by 8 bases and the J gene end by 1 base; junction bases not matched to a gene: 5. Germline values: CDR1 MNHNY, CDR2 SVGAGI (reference sequence). The CDR3 DNA reads as TGTGCCAGCTCAGGGACAGGGTCGAACACTGAAGCTTTCTTT. Encoded protein: CASSGTGSNTEAFF.

The chain couples TRBV15 to TRBJ1-1, with D hard to call. The germline gives CDR1 LNHNV, CDR2 YYDKDF (reference sequence). V lost 0 bases to trimming and J lost 3 bases, with 11 bases between them. CDR3 length: 15 residues. The CDR3, as DNA: TGTGCCACCAGCAGAGAACAGAGCCCGGACACTGAAGCTTTCTTT. Its protein is CATSREQSPDTEAFF.

The rearrangement links TRBV7-9 to TRBJ1-1; TRBD1 matches at 9 bases. The germline CDR1 and CDR2 sequences are SEHNR and FQNEAQ (reference sequence). Trimming cost V 5 bases and J 3 bases; bases outside gene matches: 4. The CDR3 sequence is 14 residues long. CDR3 region: CASSIRDRDTEAFF. In DNA form, the CDR3 reads TGTGCCAGCAGCATTCGGGACAGGGACACTGAAGCTTTCTTT.

The chain couples TRBV4-1 to TRBJ2-7; perhaps TRBD2 as D (7 bases). The CDR3 totals 15 residues. Per germline, CDR1 MGHRA and CDR2 YSYEKL. V shed 0 bases and J shed 3 bases, with 12 bases lying between them. The DNA of the CDR3 is TGCGCCAGCAGCCAAGATGGGAGGGGGGGCTACGAGCAGTACTTC. It translates to CASSQDGRGGYEQYF.

V and J are TRBV9 and TRBJ2-2; D possibly corresponds to TRBD2 (6 bases). Deletions cut 4 bases from V and 0 bases from J, with 13 bases between. The CDR3 contains 16 residues. CDR1 is SGDLS and CDR2 is YYNGEE in the germline V gene. The CDR3 spells CASSPPGESNTGELFF. The CDR3 nucleotides read TGTGCCAGCAGCCCCCCGGGGGAGTCGAACACCGGGGAGCTGTTTTTT. Supplemented by reference TRBV9 and TRBJ2-2, the full variable domain reads DSGVTQTPKHLITATGQRVTLRCSPRSGDLSVYWYQQSLDQGLQFLIQYYNGEERAKGNILERFSAQQFPDLHSELNLSSLELGDSALYFCASSPPGESNTGELFFGEGSRLTVL.

The J gene is TRBJ2-3, the V gene TRBV4-1; 9 bases align to TRBD2. This CDR3 contains 16 residues. The trim removed 1 base at V and 5 bases at J, leaving 7 bases unmatched. Germline CDR1 and CDR2: MGHRA and YSYEKL. The CDR3 DNA follows: TGCGCCAGCAGCCAAGTTCCAGCGGGGGGTATAGATACGCAGTATTTT. Translation gives CASSQVPAGGIDTQYF.

The chain joins TRBV9 to TRBJ2-2; 8 nucleotides match TRBD2. This CDR3 spans 15 amino acids. Germline V lookup: CDR1 SGDLS, CDR2 YYNGEE. The V gene end was trimmed by 4 bases and the J gene end by 3 bases; junction bases not matched to a gene: 5. The CDR3: CASSRGGRYTGELFF. CDR3 DNA: TGTGCCAGCAGCCGCGGGGGGCGCTACACCGGGGAGCTGTTTTTT.

This clone was counted ten times or more. The chain links TRBV28 to TRBJ2-7; 10 nucleotides agree with TRBD1. CDR3 size: 16 residues. V lost 6 bases to trimming and J lost 1 base; unmatched junction nucleotides: 9. The germline gives CDR1 MDHEN, CDR2 SYDVKM. The chain's CDR3 is CASSPWGQGLSYEQYF. CDR3 nucleotides: TGTGCCAGCAGCCCCTGGGGACAGGGGCTTTCCTACGAGCAGTACTTC. The variable domain in full, with the rest retrieved from reference TRBV28 and TRBJ2-7, is DVKVTQSSRYLVKRTGEKVFLECVQDMDHENMFWYRQDPGLGLRLIYFSYDVKMKEKGDIPEGYSVSREKKERFSLILESASTNQTSMYLCASSPWGQGLSYEQYFGPGTRLTVT.